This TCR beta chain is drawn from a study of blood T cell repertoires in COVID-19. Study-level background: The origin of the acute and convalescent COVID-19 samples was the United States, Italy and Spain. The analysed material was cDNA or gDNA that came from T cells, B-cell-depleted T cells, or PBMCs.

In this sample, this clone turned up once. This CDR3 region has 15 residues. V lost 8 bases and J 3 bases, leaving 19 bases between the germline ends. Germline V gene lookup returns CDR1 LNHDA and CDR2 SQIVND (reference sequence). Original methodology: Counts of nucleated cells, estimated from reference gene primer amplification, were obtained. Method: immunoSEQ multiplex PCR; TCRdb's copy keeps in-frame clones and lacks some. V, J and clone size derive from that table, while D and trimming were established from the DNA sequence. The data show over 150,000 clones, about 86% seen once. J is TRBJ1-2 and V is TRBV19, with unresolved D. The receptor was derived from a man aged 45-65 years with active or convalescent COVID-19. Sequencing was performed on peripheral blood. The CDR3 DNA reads TGTGCCAGTTGTTTGGCGGGCCCTAGATACTATGGCTACACCTTC. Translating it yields CASCLAGPRYYGYTF.